These T cell receptor beta chains were read from a single sample in a study of T cell repertoires in ileal Crohn's disease. Using immunoSEQ multiplex PCR, the repertoire was profiled, and TCRdb retains in-frame clones only, with some absent. The sample has around 15,000 clones; roughly nine tenths are singletons. The sample comprised ileal tissue. These receptors originate from an adult with Crohn's disease. Each CDR3 is given with its conserved first and last residue. D genes are given only for firm matches. The listing skips clone size in some rows; elsewhere it reads once, few, many or a size class.

clone_size j_call v_call d_call cdr3_nt cdr3_aa
- TRBJ2-7 TRBV5-1 TRBD1 TGCGCCAGCAGCGTGACAGGGGGGTGGGAGCAGTACTTC CASSVTGGWEQYF
- TRBJ1-2 TRBV6-1 TRBD1 TGTGCCAGCAGTACTCAACAGGGACAGGCCCATGGCTACACCTTC CASSTQQGQAHGYTF
- TRBJ2-7 TRBV4-1 - TGCGCCAGCAGCCAAGGCCAGGGCGCCGGGCCCTCACCCTACGAGCAGTACTTC CASSQGQGAGPSPYEQYF
- TRBJ2-1 TRBV29-1 TRBD2 TGCAGCGGTCGGCTAGCGGGAGTCTACAATGAGCAGTTCTTC CSGRLAGVYNEQFF
- TRBJ1-5 TRBV6-5 - TGTGCCACCTGGACGAGGGAAAGCAATCAGCCCCAGCATTTT CATWTRESNQPQHF
few TRBJ2-5 TRBV11-3 - TGTGCCAGCAGCCCACAGGGCCTCCTGGGGGAGACCCAGTACTTC CASSPQGLLGETQYF
- TRBJ2-2 TRBV11-3 - TGTGCCAGCAGCTTAAAGAGGGAAACCGGGGAGCTGTTTTTT CASSLKRETGELFF
- TRBJ2-5 TRBV27 - TGCGCCAGCAGTTCCAGGGTTCGAGAGACCCAGTACTTC CASSSRVRETQYF
- TRBJ2-7 TRBV7-2 - TGTGCCAGCACCCGGGACTCCTCGGAGCAGTACTTC CASTRDSSEQYF
- TRBJ2-7 TRBV6-1 - TGTGCCAGCAGTGAACAGTCCTACGAGCAGTACTTC CASSEQSYEQYF
- TRBJ2-2 TRBV18 - TGTGCCAGCTCACCCCCGTCCCGGGTTGGGGAGCTGTTTTTT CASSPPSRVGELFF
- TRBJ1-1 TRBV19 - TGTGCCAGTAGTGTACAGGGATCAATGAACACTGAAGCTTTCTTT CASSVQGSMNTEAFF